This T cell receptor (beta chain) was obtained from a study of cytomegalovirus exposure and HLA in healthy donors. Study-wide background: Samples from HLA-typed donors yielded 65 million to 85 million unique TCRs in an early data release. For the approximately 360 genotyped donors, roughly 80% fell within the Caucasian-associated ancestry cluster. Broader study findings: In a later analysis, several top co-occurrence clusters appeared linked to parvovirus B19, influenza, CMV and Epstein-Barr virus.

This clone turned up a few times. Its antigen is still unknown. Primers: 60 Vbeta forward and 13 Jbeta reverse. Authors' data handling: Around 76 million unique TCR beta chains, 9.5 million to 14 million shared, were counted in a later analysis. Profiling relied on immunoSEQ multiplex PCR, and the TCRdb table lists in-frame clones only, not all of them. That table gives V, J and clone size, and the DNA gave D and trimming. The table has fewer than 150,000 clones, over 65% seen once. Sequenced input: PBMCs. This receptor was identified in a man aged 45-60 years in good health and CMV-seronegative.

The CDR3 protein is CSVGTGLANEKLFF. The DNA of the CDR3 is TGCAGCGTCGGGACAGGTTTGGCTAATGAAAAACTGTTTTTT. The genes are TRBV29-1 and TRBJ1-4; 8 bases agree with TRBD1. Germline V gene data show CDR1 as SQVTM and CDR2 as ANQGSEA. The CDR3 consists of 14 residues. V shed 6 bases, J shed 3 bases, and the junction held 6 bases outside the gene matches. Full variable domain (remainder filled in from reference TRBV29-1 and TRBJ1-4): SAVISQKPSRDICQRGTSLTIQCQVDSQVTMMFWYRQQPGQSLTLIATANQGSEATYESGFVIDKFPISRPNLTFSTLTVSNMSPEDSSIYLCSVGTGLANEKLFFGSGTQLSVL.